These 8 T cell receptor beta chains came from one sample sequenced in a study of cytomegalovirus exposure and HLA in healthy donors. Vbeta (60) and Jbeta (13) primers were used in the PCR. Data came from immunoSEQ multiplex PCR; TCRdb stores just in-frame clones and leaves some out. The table includes about 110,000 clones, 75% to 85% detected once. Specimen: PBMCs. The source is a man between 18 and 35 years old in good health and CMV-seronegative.

This chain uses TRBV18 with TRBJ1-5; maybe TRBD1 (5 bases). Trimming stripped 2 bases from V and 1 base from J, with 12 bases between. The CDR3 has 16 residues. In germline, CDR1 is KGHSH, CDR2 LQKENI. The CDR3, as DNA: TGTGCCAGCTCACCAGGGGCAGTTACCAGCAATCAGCCCCAGCATTTT. Its protein product is CASSPGAVTSNQPQHF.

This clone was seen only a few times. This rearrangement joins TRBV6-5 to TRBJ2-5; no clear D gene. Germline CDR1 is MNHEY and CDR2 is SVGAGI. This CDR3 is 13 amino acids long. V gave up 5 bases and J gave up 5 bases, with 12 bases separating them. CDR3 coding DNA: TGTGCCAGCAGTGTTGGAGTTCAGGAGACCCAGTACTTC. Translating it yields CASSVGVQETQYF.

The rearrangement joins TRBV5-8 to TRBJ1-2, with D maybe TRBD1 (5 bases). Deletions cut 3 bases from V and 4 bases from J, with 10 bases between. Looked up from germline, CDR1 is SGHTS and CDR2 is YDEGEE. CDR3 size: 13 residues. The CDR3 is CASSSSGIYGYTF. The CDR3 DNA is TGTGCCAGCAGCTCCTCAGGGATCTATGGCTACACCTTC.

V is TRBV7-3 and J is TRBJ1-6; tentatively, D is TRBD1 (6 bases). This CDR3 has 15 amino acids. Deletions cut 1 base from V and 5 bases from J, with 9 bases between. Germline V lookup: CDR1 SGHTA, CDR2 FQGTGA. The CDR3: CASSLIPGDNSPLHF. The DNA for the CDR3 is TGTGCCAGCAGCTTAATTCCAGGGGATAATTCACCCCTCCACTTT.

The V and J genes are TRBV2 and TRBJ2-2; 7 bases match TRBD1. V lost 6 bases and J lost 4; bases outside the gene matches: 5. In germline, CDR1 is SNHLY, CDR2 FYNNEI. This CDR3 has 14 residues. The CDR3, as DNA: TGTGCCAGCAGCCGGGACAGCAGCACCGGGGAGCTGTTTTTT. Amino acid sequence: CASSRDSSTGELFF.

This chain connects TRBV4-3 to TRBJ1-2, with TRBD1 identical over 8 bases. Germline CDR1 and CDR2: LGHNA and YSLEER. This CDR3 contains 19 residues. With V trimmed by 0 bases and J by 1 base, 13 bases remained unmatched. CDR3 in DNA: TGCGCCAGCAGCCAAGATATAGGGACAGGCTCAAACGGTAACTATGGCTACACCTTC. Translating it yields CASSQDIGTGSNGNYGYTF.

The CDR3 nucleotides are TGTGCCAGCAGTTCAATTGTGAGCACCTACGAGCAGTACTTC. Protein sequence: CASSSIVSTYEQYF. The chain has TRBV11-2 and TRBJ2-7, with no clear D. The CDR3 is 14 residues long. V was trimmed by 6 bases and J by 2 bases, leaving 14 bases between them. Germline CDR1 is SGHAT and CDR2 is FQNNGV.

The chain uses TRBV5-1 and TRBJ2-2; TRBD1 is a possible D gene (6 bases). The V gene lost 7 bases and the J gene lost 2 bases, with 12 bases spanning the gap. CDR1 is SGHRS and CDR2 is YFSETQ in the germline V gene. CDR3 length: 14 amino acids. This CDR3 is CASRGQTNTGELFF. The CDR3 coding sequence is TGCGCCAGCCGCGGACAGACTAACACCGGGGAGCTGTTTTTT.